The present T cell receptor (beta chain) was sequenced within a study of CD8 T cells in Susac syndrome. Study-wide results and limits: Acknowledgment was made by the study that its TCR sequencing and HLA analysis involved a relatively small number of individuals.

Turning to this clonotype: Its specificity is unknown.

The CDR3 is 16 amino acids. The ends lost 6 bases at V and 5 bases at J; junction bases unmatched: 9. Germline CDR1 SGHTA, CDR2 FQGNSA. RNA in amounts of roughly 0.45 to 1 ug was reverse transcribed with random hexamers. Multiplex PCR with immunoSEQ amplified the TCR beta CDR3 across 54 Vbeta and 13 Jbeta. Via MiXCR, TCRdb re-called the immunoSEQ multiplex PCR reads, giving one row per CDR3 protein. The sample yields about 300,000 distinct CDR3 sequences, roughly nine tenths seen once. The material sequenced was CD4+ T cells from PBMCs. The sequence was collected from a human donor with multiple sclerosis. The rearrangement joins TRBV7-2 to TRBJ2-7; TRBD2 matches 14 bases. In nucleotides, the CDR3 is TGTGCCAGCAGAAGGACCCCGGGACTAGCGGGAGACGAGCAGTACTTC. It encodes CASRRTPGLAGDEQYF.